A selection of T cell receptor beta chains follows, all from one sample in a study of T cells in tumors after PD-1 blockade. Using immunoSEQ multiplex PCR, the repertoire was profiled, and TCRdb retains in-frame clones only, with some absent. Of 34,000 or so clones in the sample, 73% were seen once. The material was PBMCs, obtained after anti-PD-1 treatment. The receptors were gathered from a human donor with basal cell carcinoma. CDR3s include the opening cysteine and the closing phenylalanine or tryptophan. The D gene is left open where the match is weak.

TRBV7-3	NA	15	TRBJ1-1	CASSLTSQGGTEAFF
TRBV5-4	NA	15	TRBJ1-1	CASSLEVSGVGEAFF
TRBV27	TRBD2	15	TRBJ2-7	CASSLKGTSIYEQYF
TRBV4-2	TRBD2	15	TRBJ2-3	CASSQTSGVTDTQYF
TRBV5-8	TRBD1	18	TRBJ2-1	CASSLRRDRERSYNEQFF
TRBV7-2	NA	13	TRBJ2-7	CASSLNPTYEQYF
TRBV11-3	TRBD1	14	TRBJ1-5	CASSRTGVGQPQHF
TRBV19	NA	16	TRBJ2-1	CASSIDAGALYNEQFF
TRBV27	NA	13	TRBJ1-2	CASSSTLRGGYTF
TRBV5-5	NA	14	TRBJ2-3	CASSFRTGPDTQYF
TRBV7-8	TRBD2	16	TRBJ2-3	CASSRRLAGGTDTQYF
TRBV9	NA	13	TRBJ2-7	CASSEGLFYEQYF
TRBV6-2/TRBV6-3	NA	12	TRBJ2-7	CASSYNYYEQYF
TRBV4-1	NA	12	TRBJ2-7	CASSNRSGWQYF
TRBV5-4	NA	18	TRBJ2-3	CASSLKTRLERNTDTQYF
TRBV7-9	NA	12	TRBJ1-2	CASSSQGHGYTF
TRBV19	NA	13	TRBJ2-7	CASSIGAGYEQYF
TRBV7-3	NA	16	TRBJ2-3	CASSLFNLEAADTQYF
TRBV27	NA	13	TRBJ1-2	CASSTPTAAGYTF
TRBV18	TRBD2	15	TRBJ2-3	CASSPPSGIGDTQYF
TRBV5-4	TRBD1	14	TRBJ1-1	CASSFRGGNTEAFF
TRBV7-9	NA	13	TRBJ2-7	CASSEDISYEQYF
TRBV4-3	NA	15	TRBJ1-5	CASSQEFDRDQPQHF
TRBV9	NA	13	TRBJ1-2	CASSLSTNYGYTF